A selection of T cell receptor beta chains follows, all from one sample in a study of shared clonotypes between healthy human individuals. Sequenced by immunoSEQ multiplex PCR; TCRdb stores in-frame clones only, minus some. Among roughly 2.5 million clones listed, around nine tenths were seen once. The specimen sequenced was naive CD4+ T cells sorted from blood. The receptors come from a man aged 18-30 years in good health. Each CDR3 is given with its conserved first and last residue. The D gene is left open where the match is weak. Where a row states a size, it is once, few, many or the class of an expanded clone; other rows omit it.

NA	TRBJ2-3	TRBV5-1	16	NA	CASKGGRSSSTDTQYF	TGCGCCAGCAAGGGAGGAAGGTCTTCTAGCACAGATACGCAGTATTTT
NA	TRBJ1-1	TRBV5-4	14	TRBD1	CASSEQGAVTEAFF	TGTGCCAGCAGCGAACAGGGGGCAGTCACTGAAGCTTTCTTT
NA	TRBJ2-5	TRBV19	12	TRBD2	CASNAGGETQYF	TGTGCCAGTAACGCGGGGGGGGAGACCCAGTACTTC
NA	TRBJ1-6	TRBV14	15	TRBD1	CASRRGQASNSPLHF	TGTGCCAGCAGGCGGGGACAGGCGAGTAATTCACCCCTCCACTTT
NA	TRBJ1-5	TRBV30	13	NA	CAWSVEGSQPQHF	TGTGCCTGGAGTGTAGAGGGAAGTCAGCCCCAGCATTTT
NA	TRBJ2-3	TRBV5-6	16	TRBD1	CASRHRGQGITDTQYF	TGTGCCAGCAGACACAGGGGACAGGGTATAACAGATACGCAGTATTTT
NA	TRBJ2-5	TRBV28	13	NA	CASRGKRTETQYF	TGTGCCAGCAGGGGCAAAAGGACAGAGACCCAGTACTTC
NA	TRBJ1-2	TRBV5-1	13	NA	CASSEAGRYGYTF	TGCGCCAGCTCTGAGGCAGGGCGATATGGCTACACCTTC
NA	TRBJ1-6	TRBV6-1	14	TRBD1	CASSRTGGDSPLHF	TGTGCCAGCAGTCGGACAGGGGGGGATTCACCCCTCCACTTT
NA	TRBJ1-6	TRBV25-1	14	NA	CASSDGTSGSPLHF	TGTGCCAGCAGTGATGGCACCTCGGGTTCACCCCTCCACTTT
NA	TRBJ2-3	TRBV15	15	NA	CATSRDPLGGDTQYF	TGTGCCACCAGCAGAGATCCCCTGGGGGGAGATACGCAGTATTTT
NA	TRBJ2-7	TRBV6-5	15	NA	CATLGGGLGDYEQYF	TGTGCCACCCTGGGGGGCGGACTTGGGGACTACGAGCAGTACTTC
NA	TRBJ2-5	TRBV7-9	14	NA	CASTPTGPQETQYF	TGTGCCAGCACCCCGACAGGCCCTCAAGAGACCCAGTACTTC
NA	TRBJ2-2	TRBV5-1	15	NA	CASSSPGHGTGELFF	TGCGCCAGCAGCTCTCCGGGACACGGGACCGGGGAGCTGTTTTTT
once	TRBJ2-3	TRBV30	16	TRBD2	CAWSARLAGGTDTQYF	TGTGCCTGGAGTGCTAGACTAGCGGGTGGCACAGATACGCAGTATTTT
few	TRBJ2-5	TRBV9	15	TRBD1	CASSVGTGGQETQYF	TGTGCCAGCAGCGTAGGGACAGGGGGCCAAGAGACCCAGTACTTC
NA	TRBJ2-5	TRBV2	13	NA	CASSGVALETQYF	TGTGCCAGCAGTGGCGTGGCCCTAGAGACCCAGTACTTC
NA	TRBJ2-1	TRBV7-9	18	TRBD1	CASSPGQGANILYNEQFF	TGTGCCAGCAGCCCAGGACAGGGGGCGAACATTCTATACAATGAGCAGTTCTTC
NA	TRBJ2-7	TRBV9	17	TRBD2	CASSVGEGLAGGYEQYF	TGTGCCAGCAGCGTAGGGGAGGGACTAGCGGGAGGCTACGAGCAGTACTTC
NA	TRBJ1-4	TRBV9	15	NA	CASSVAGGTNEKLFF	TGTGCCAGCAGCGTCGCGGGCGGAACTAATGAAAAACTGTTTTTT
NA	TRBJ2-7	TRBV4-1	15	NA	CASTPEWGDSYEQYF	TGCGCCAGCACCCCGGAATGGGGGGACTCCTACGAGCAGTACTTC
NA	TRBJ1-5	TRBV7-9	16	TRBD1	CASSSGTVHSNQPQHF	TGTGCCAGCAGCTCCGGGACAGTCCATAGCAATCAGCCCCAGCATTTT
once	TRBJ2-6	TRBV6-1	14	NA	CASRMGSGANVLTF	TGTGCCAGCCGGATGGGGTCTGGGGCCAACGTCCTGACTTTC
once	TRBJ1-6	TRBV30	14	NA	CAWSSSSYNSPLHF	TGTGCCTGGAGTTCAAGCTCCTATAATTCACCCCTCCACTTT
NA	TRBJ2-3	TRBV4-1	16	TRBD1	CASSLTGASSTDTQYF	TGCGCCAGCAGCCTTACAGGGGCTTCTAGCACAGATACGCAGTATTTT
NA	TRBJ2-7	TRBV19	15	NA	CASSMQPYFPYEQYF	TGTGCCAGTAGTATGCAGCCTTATTTTCCCTACGAGCAGTACTTC